This T cell receptor beta chain originates from a study of shared clonotypes between healthy human individuals. Across the study: Every donor yielded three CD4 naive, three CD4 memory, two CD8 naive and one CD8 memory plate. Study conclusions and caveats: Among non-shared clonotypes, generation probabilities were lower than among those shared by all four donors.

As concerns this clone: What it binds is unknown.

The donors, healthy adults who were HIV-negative, had experienced no recent acute infections or vaccinations. Each subset's genomic DNA was split evenly across several immunoSEQ plates. This table comes from immunoSEQ multiplex PCR, and its TCRdb copy is limited to in-frame clones, with some not included. In the table there are 2 million to 3 million clones, more than 85% of which are singletons. The clonotype originates from a man aged 18 to 30 in good health. Some clones in this sample may be carry-over from other donors' samples. Material: naive CD4+ T cells from PBMCs. Subset of the sample: CD45RA+ positively selected.

This CDR3 reads CASSQASGRAVSKNIQYF. DNA for the CDR3: TGCGCCAGCAGCCAGGCCAGCGGGAGGGCCGTATCCAAAAACATTCAGTACTTC. This chain joins TRBV4-1 and TRBJ2-4; 10 nucleotides agree with TRBD2. The CDR3 has 18 residues. With V trimmed by 3 bases and J by 2 bases, 10 bases remained unmatched. Germline V CDR1 and CDR2: MGHRA, YSYEKL.